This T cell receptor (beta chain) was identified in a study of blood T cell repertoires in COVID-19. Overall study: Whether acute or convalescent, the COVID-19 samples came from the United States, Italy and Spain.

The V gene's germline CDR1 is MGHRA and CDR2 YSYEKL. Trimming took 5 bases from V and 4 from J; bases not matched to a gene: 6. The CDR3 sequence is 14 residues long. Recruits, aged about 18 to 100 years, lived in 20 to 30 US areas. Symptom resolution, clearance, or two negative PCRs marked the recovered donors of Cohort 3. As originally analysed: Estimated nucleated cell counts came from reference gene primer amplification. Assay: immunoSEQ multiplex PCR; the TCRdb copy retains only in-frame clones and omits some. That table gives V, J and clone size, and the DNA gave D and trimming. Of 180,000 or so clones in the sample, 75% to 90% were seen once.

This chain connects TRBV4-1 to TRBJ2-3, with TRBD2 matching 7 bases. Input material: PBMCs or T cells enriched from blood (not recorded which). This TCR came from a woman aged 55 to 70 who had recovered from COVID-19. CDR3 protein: CASSELASADTQYF. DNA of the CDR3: TGCGCCAGCAGCGAACTAGCGAGCGCAGATACGCAGTATTTT.